This T cell receptor beta chain was obtained from a study of cytomegalovirus exposure and HLA in healthy donors. As regards this clone: Antigen unknown. One end of the junction varies from germline; a read error may be responsible.

PCR was performed using 60 Vbeta and 13 Jbeta primers. Some clones are missing from TCRdb's copy, which holds only in-frame ones; the method was immunoSEQ multiplex PCR. The profile covers 120,000 to 150,000 clones, with approximately 80% appearing a single time and approximately 6% taken by the ten largest. This CDR3 region has 13 residues. The germline V gene has CDR1 LNHDA and CDR2 SQIVND (reference sequence). Findings and caveats of the study: As a later analysis revealed, most CMV-associated TCR beta chains appeared HLA-restricted. CMV serostatus was the sole immune exposure information available.

The rearrangement joins TRBV19 to TRBJ2-7; D gene ambiguous. Sequences were obtained from PBMCs. This sequence originates from a man aged 30 to 39 in good health and CMV-seropositive. The CDR3 DNA reads TGTGCCAGTAGTAGGCAGCTCAACTACGAGCGGTACTTC. Amino acids: CASSRQLNYERYF.